This TCR beta chain was captured by sequencing in a study of blood T cells in healthy people across ages. Overall study context: Through template switching, about one barcoded beta molecule was captured per two T cells, as measured in model experiments. Study-wide results and caveats: Since the PBMCs were unsorted, naive and antigen-experienced cells could not be conclusively compared. Roughly linear age-related decline in beta diversity appeared, significant by age approximately 43.

This clonotype has ten or more counts. The antigen remains undetermined. V was pared by 1 base and J by 0 bases, with 7 bases between. The CDR3 has 14 residues. CDR1 and CDR2 (germline): SQVTM, ANQGSEA. Next came a second PCR, run for about 7 to 12 cycles, which used a sample-barcoded 5' primer along with a J-beta primer mix. Each cDNA molecule received a tag from a template-switch adaptor that had 12 random nucleotides. From the 5' RACE reads, TCRdb called clonotypes with MiXCR, one entry per CDR3 protein. The sample lists 1.4 million or so distinct CDR3 sequences, around 40% occurring once. The clonotype was recovered from a woman aged 18 to 35 in good health. The rearrangement joins TRBV29-1 to TRBJ2-1, with D uncertain. What was sequenced was blood. The CDR3 is CSVEGRNSYNEQFF. CDR3 DNA: TGCAGCGTTGAAGGGAGAAACTCCTACAATGAGCAGTTCTTC.